This T cell receptor beta chain was obtained from a study of CD8 T cells in Susac syndrome. The RNA, 0.5 to 1 ug, was put through reverse transcription using random hexamers. An immunoSEQ multiplex PCR amplified TCR beta CDR3 over 54 Vbeta and 13 Jbeta. TCRdb reprocessed the immunoSEQ multiplex PCR reads with MiXCR, giving one entry per CDR3 protein. The table shows some 100,000 distinct CDR3 sequences, with about nine tenths occurring only once. This CDR3 has 13 amino acids. CDR1 is SQVTM and CDR2 is ANQGSEA in the germline V gene. Trimming took 2 bases from V and 5 from J, leaving 11 bases between them. Healthy donors matched for age and sex were used as controls. Isolation of CD8+ and CD4+ T cells was performed negatively, whereas enrichment of TEMRA cells was done by FACS.

The chain has TRBV29-1 and TRBJ2-3, with D hard to call. The sequencing sample was made of CD8+ T cells from PBMCs. The TCR sequence derives from a human donor in good health. CDR3 protein: CSVEQERLDTQYF. Here the CDR3 DNA reads TGCAGCGTTGAACAGGAACGATTAGATACGCAGTATTTT.